Below, 2 T cell receptor beta chains from the same sample are listed, as sequenced in a study of cytomegalovirus exposure and HLA in healthy donors. Primers included in the PCR were 60 Vbeta and 13 Jbeta primers. Profiling relied on immunoSEQ multiplex PCR, and the TCRdb table lists in-frame clones only, not all of them. This table holds 130,000 or so clones, approximately 80% found once. The sequencing sample was made of PBMCs. Source of these receptors: a middle-aged woman in good health and CMV-seronegative.

The chain couples TRBV29-1 to TRBJ2-7; no reliable D call. The CDR3 has 13 amino acids. The V end lost 5 bases, the J end lost 1 base, and 12 bases lay between the germline ends. The germline CDR1 and CDR2 sequences are SQVTM and ANQGSEA. CDR3: CSVLRLDSYEQYF. The CDR3, as DNA: TGCAGCGTTCTGCGACTGGATTCCTACGAGCAGTACTTC.

The CDR3 spells CAITGDSPNTEAFF. DNA for the CDR3: TGTGCCATCACGGGGGACTCTCCAAACACTGAAGCTTTCTTT. The chain has TRBV10-3 and TRBJ1-1; perhaps TRBD1 as D (5 bases). V was cut by 7 bases and J by 2 bases, with 14 bases left in between. Germline CDR1 and CDR2: ENHRY and SYGVKD. This CDR3 is built from 14 residues.